One sample yielded the 2 T cell receptor beta chains listed below, sequenced in a study of T cell changes during pregnancy in multiple sclerosis. The data were produced by immunoSEQ multiplex PCR, yet TCRdb's version contains in-frame clones alone and is incomplete. Of some 38,000 clones in the sample, about 88% were seen once. This sample comprised CD8+ T cells from peripheral blood mononuclear cells, obtained in the third trimester of pregnancy. Receptor source: a female donor with multiple sclerosis, enrolled in a pregnancy study.

This chain uses TRBV27 with TRBJ2-3; the match to TRBD2 covers 7 bases. J was trimmed by 4 bases and V by 5 bases; bases with no gene match: 15. Germline V gene sequence: CDR1 MNHEY, CDR2 SMNVEV (reference sequence). This CDR3 contains 17 residues. This chain's CDR3 is CASSVVGGGPGADTQYF. The DNA of the CDR3 is TGTGCCAGCAGTGTTGTCGGCGGGGGACCAGGAGCAGATACGCAGTATTTT.

The CDR3 protein is CASSEQGPEDTQYF. The CDR3 coding sequence is TGCGCCAGCAGTGAACAGGGTCCCGAGGATACGCAGTATTTT. The V gene is TRBV10-2, the J gene TRBJ2-3; possible D gene TRBD1, 6 bases. Trimming shortened V by 3 bases and J by 6 bases, and 13 bases separated the two germline ends. The germline V gene encodes CDR1 WSHSY and CDR2 SAAADI. The CDR3 consists of 14 residues.